These T cell receptor beta chains were read from a single sample in a study of blood T cell repertoires in COVID-19. TCRdb's copy holds only in-frame clones and misses some; the assay was immunoSEQ multiplex PCR. The repertoire holds a few hundred thousand clones, with roughly 85% as singletons. Sequenced material: peripheral blood. The source of these receptors is a woman aged 18-30 years with acute or convalescent COVID-19. The CDR3 runs from the conserved cysteine through the conserved F or W. D genes are given only for firm matches. Where a row states a size, it is once, few, many or the class of an expanded clone; other rows omit it.

>14|TRBV5-1|TRBD1|NA|TRBJ2-7
TGCGCCAGCAGCTTACGACAGGGAGAGAACGAGCAGTACTTC
CASSLRQGENEQYF
>13|TRBV5-1|NA|NA|TRBJ1-2
TGCGCCAGCAGGGTTGGACAGAGCCTAGGCTACACCTTC
CASRVGQSLGYTF
>15|TRBV9|NA|NA|TRBJ1-5
TGTGCCAGCAGCGCGGACTCACACCCCAATCAGCCCCAGCATTTT
CASSADSHPNQPQHF
>14|TRBV5-1|TRBD1|few|TRBJ1-2
TGCGCCAGCAGCACGGAAGGACAGGGTAGCGGCTACACCTTC
CASSTEGQGSGYTF
>15|TRBV3-1/TRBV3-2|TRBD1|NA|TRBJ2-5
TGTGCCAGCAGCCCCCGACAGGGGGCGCGGGAGACCCAGTACTTC
CASSPRQGARETQYF
>15|TRBV6-5|NA|NA|TRBJ1-2
TGTGCCAGCAGAATAGGGCGGGGGGAGACCTATGGCTACACCTTC
CASRIGRGETYGYTF
>15|TRBV24-1|TRBD2|NA|TRBJ2-5
TGTGCCACCAGTGATTTCGGGGGAGGGCCAGAGACCCAGTACTTC
CATSDFGGGPETQYF
>16|TRBV18|TRBD1|NA|TRBJ2-2
TGTGCCAGCTCACCAGGCAGGGGGCAAAACACCGGGGAGCTGTTTTTT
CASSPGRGQNTGELFF
>18|TRBV12-5|NA|NA|TRBJ1-6
TGTGCTAGTGGTTTGGCCAGGACAGCGAGCTCCTATAATTCACCCCTCCACTTT
CASGLARTASSYNSPLHF
>15|TRBV6-1|TRBD2|NA|TRBJ2-7
TGTGCCAGCAGTGAATCTCTAGCGGGGACCTACGAGCAGTACTTC
CASSESLAGTYEQYF